What follows are 20 T cell receptor beta chains derived from one specimen sequenced in a study of cytomegalovirus exposure and HLA in healthy donors. The PCR contained 60 Vbeta and 13 Jbeta primers. Profiling relied on immunoSEQ multiplex PCR, and the TCRdb table lists in-frame clones only, not all of them. The table lists approximately 120,000 clones, less than 80% of them singletons, with more than 3% in the top ten. Material for sequencing was PBMCs. The source is a man between 25 and 39 years old in good health and CMV-seronegative.

This clone turned up a few times. The V gene is TRBV6-4, the J gene TRBJ1-5; TRBD1 agrees at 7 bases. The ends lost 6 bases at V and 2 bases at J; junction bases unmatched: 7. The CDR3 spans 15 residues. Germline CDR1 is MRHNA and CDR2 is SNTAGT. CDR3 amino acids: CASSDRARGNQPQHF. CDR3 in DNA: TGTGCCAGCAGCGACAGGGCGCGGGGCAATCAGCCCCAGCATTTT.

V is TRBV28 and J is TRBJ2-7; perhaps TRBD1 as D (5 bases). Germline loops: CDR1 MDHEN, CDR2 SYDVKM. V was shortened by 2 bases and J by 3 bases, with 8 bases between the two germline ends. The CDR3 totals 13 residues. The CDR3 DNA reads as TGTGCCAGCAGTTTAGACAGTTACTACGAGCAGTACTTC. Its protein product is CASSLDSYYEQYF.

J is TRBJ2-3 and V is TRBV6-1, with 10 bases that match TRBD2. Germline CDR1 and CDR2: MNHNS and SASEGT. The CDR3 contains 15 residues. V gave up 0 bases and J gave up 4 bases; unmatched junction bases: 1. CDR3 amino acids: CASSEALAGADTQYF. The CDR3 DNA reads as TGTGCCAGCAGTGAAGCCCTAGCGGGGGCAGATACGCAGTATTTT.

As for this clone: A read error may produce the germline difference seen at one junction end. The sample has other DNA sequences that encode this CDR3 too. The V gene is TRBV5-4, the J gene TRBJ1-2; 8 bases align to TRBD1. CDR3 length: 15 amino acids. Per the germline V gene, CDR1 is SGHNT and CDR2 is YYREEE (reference sequence). CDR3 residues: CASSFALTGDYGYTF. CDR3 bases: TGTGCCAGCAGCTTTGCCCTGACAGGGGACTACGGCTACACCTTC.

The chain couples TRBV4-1 to TRBJ2-1; 9 positions match TRBD2. CDR1 MGHRA and CDR2 YSYEKL come from the germline V gene. The CDR3 runs to 16 residues. Trimming took 1 base from V and 6 from J; bases not matched to a gene: 7. CDR3 nucleotide sequence: TGCGCCAGCAGCCAAGTCGGCGGGGGGGCAGGCAATGAGCAGTTCTTC. Translated: CASSQVGGGAGNEQFF.

V usage is TRBV5-6 and J usage is TRBJ1-2, with a tentative D call TRBD1 (6 bases). V was cut by 4 bases and J by 4 bases, with 11 bases left in between. This CDR3 comprises 13 residues. CDR1 SGHDT and CDR2 YYEEEE come from the germline V gene. DNA of the CDR3: TGTGCCAGCAGCCCCGGGACAACCTATGGCTACACCTTC. This sequence encodes CASSPGTTYGYTF.

The chain couples TRBV6-5 to TRBJ1-2; 8 nucleotides agree with TRBD1. Germline loops: CDR1 MNHEY, CDR2 SVGAGI. The CDR3 length is 13 residues. J gave up 7 bases and V 4 bases, and 5 bases lay outside the gene matches. CDR3 amino acids: CASSWSRGPGYTF. The CDR3 bases are TGTGCCAGCAGTTGGAGCAGGGGGCCTGGCTACACCTTC.

The rearrangement joins TRBV27 to TRBJ2-7, with TRBD2 identical over 8 bases. CDR3 length: 14 residues. The V segment lost 5 bases and the J segment 2 bases; nucleotides outside the gene matches: 5. Per germline, CDR1 MNHEY and CDR2 SMNVEV (reference sequence). CDR3 nucleotide sequence: TGTGCCAGCAGTACTACGGGGGGGCCCTACGAGCAGTACTTC. Translation: CASSTTGGPYEQYF.

The chain has TRBV28 and TRBJ2-7, with 12 bases matching TRBD2. V was pared by 6 bases and J by 0 bases, with 9 bases of the junction left unmatched. The germline V gene encodes CDR1 MDHEN and CDR2 SYDVKM. The CDR3 runs 17 residues. The CDR3 is CASRQRGLAGPSYEQYF. In DNA, the CDR3 is TGTGCCAGCAGGCAAAGAGGACTAGCGGGGCCCTCCTACGAGCAGTACTTC.

The chain links TRBV7-9 to TRBJ2-7; unclear D gene. The V end lost 5 bases, the J end lost 0 bases, and 23 bases lay between the germline ends. Germline V gene sequence: CDR1 SEHNR, CDR2 FQNEAQ (reference sequence). This CDR3 has 18 residues. Written as DNA, the CDR3 is TGTGCCAGCAGCCCAAGACCTCTCACAGAAGCCAACTCCTACGAGCAGTACTTC. Amino acids: CASSPRPLTEANSYEQYF.

The chain carries TRBV18 and TRBJ1-5; D is possibly TRBD1 (5 bases). Trimming shortened V by 1 base and J by 7 bases, and 14 bases separated the two germline ends. Germline CDR1 KGHSH, CDR2 LQKENI. This CDR3 is 15 amino acids long. CDR3 nucleotide sequence: TGTGCCAGCTCACCACGGCTAGACAGTACACAGCCCCAGCATTTT. Encoded protein: CASSPRLDSTQPQHF.

V is TRBV6-5 and J is TRBJ2-2; D call uncertain. The length of the CDR3 is 15 residues. V was cut by 0 bases and J by 6 bases, with 11 bases left in between. CDR1 is MNHEY and CDR2 is SVGAGI in the germline V gene. CDR3 loop: CASSYSPQSAGELFF. In DNA, the CDR3 is TGTGCCAGCAGTTACTCCCCCCAAAGCGCCGGGGAGCTGTTTTTT.

The rearrangement links TRBV25-1 to TRBJ1-1, with D possibly being TRBD1 (6 bases). Germline V gene sequence: CDR1 MGHDK, CDR2 SYGVNS. Trimming stripped 6 bases from V and 0 bases from J, with 11 bases between. The CDR3 is 14 amino acids. The CDR3 region is CASRGAGLNTEAFF. Written as DNA, the CDR3 is TGTGCCAGCAGGGGGGCAGGCTTGAACACTGAAGCTTTCTTT.

The J gene is TRBJ2-5, the V gene TRBV12-5; TRBD2 matches at 12 bases. Trimming took 1 base from V and 2 from J; bases not matched to a gene: 5. The germline CDR1 and CDR2 sequences are LGHNT and FRNRAP. The CDR3 sequence is 17 residues long. The CDR3 DNA is TGTGCTAGTGGTTTGGGGCTAGCGGGGGGGGGACAAGAGACCCAGTACTTC. Amino acids: CASGLGLAGGGQETQYF.

This chain links TRBV27 with TRBJ2-2; 13 nucleotides line up with TRBD2. This CDR3 has 18 residues. Germline V gives CDR1 MNHEY, CDR2 SMNVEV (reference sequence). Trimming at V came to 6 bases and at J to 5 bases, leaving 12 bases not matched to a gene. CDR3 loop: CASRGALAGGLWTGELFF. Written as DNA, the CDR3 is TGTGCCAGCAGGGGAGCACTAGCGGGGGGGCTCTGGACCGGGGAGCTGTTTTTT.

The chain couples TRBV7-2 to TRBJ1-5; D may be TRBD1 (5 bases). The CDR3 covers 15 residues. Germline loops: CDR1 SGHTA, CDR2 FQGNSA. V dropped 2 bases and J dropped 7 bases, with 15 bases sitting between them. CDR3: CASSLRGGEGQPQHF. CDR3 nucleotide sequence: TGTGCCAGCAGCTTACGGGGCGGGGAGGGCCAGCCCCAGCATTTT.

V usage is TRBV7-9 and J usage is TRBJ1-6, with 9 bases identical to TRBD1. The CDR3 spans 17 residues. V lost 5 bases to trimming and J lost 1 base; unmatched junction nucleotides: 6. Germline V gene lookup returns CDR1 SEHNR and CDR2 FQNEAQ (reference sequence). The CDR3 nucleotides read TGTGCCAGCAGCCTCTACAGGGGGCCGTCCTATAATTCACCCCTCCACTTT. Its protein product is CASSLYRGPSYNSPLHF.

The rearrangement links TRBV27 to TRBJ1-6; TRBD1 might be the D (5 bases). Trimming took 4 bases from V and 4 from J, leaving 11 bases between them. The CDR3 has 15 amino acids. Germline values: CDR1 MNHEY, CDR2 SMNVEV (reference sequence). DNA for the CDR3: TGTGCCAGCAGTTGGTTAGGGGATTATAATTCACCCCTCCACTTT. Its translation: CASSWLGDYNSPLHF.

This clone came up once. As DNA, the CDR3 is TGTGCCAGCACCTCCGTATCGTACGGGGACACTGAAGCTTTCTTT. Its translation: CASTSVSYGDTEAFF. V and J are TRBV5-6 and TRBJ1-1, with D unresolved. The CDR3 is 15 residues long. V dropped 6 bases and J dropped 3 bases, with 18 bases sitting between them. Germline assignment: CDR1 SGHDT and CDR2 YYEEEE.

This clone appeared a single time. The chain has TRBV5-1 and TRBJ2-7, with TRBD2 matching over 8 bases. The CDR3 is made up of 14 amino acids. Trimming took 2 bases from V and 5 from J; bases not matched to a gene: 6. The germline CDR1 and CDR2 sequences are SGHRS and YFSETQ. The DNA for the CDR3 is TGCGCCAGCAGCTTCTCCGGGGGGGCCCACGAGCAGTACTTC. This encodes CASSFSGGAHEQYF.